A selection of T cell receptor beta chains follows, all from one sample in a study of metastatic and nonmetastatic thyroid tumors. TCRdb re-analyzed the PCR reads using MiXCR. The sample has about 40,000 clones, about an eighth seen once. The sequencing input was blood. Receptors were obtained from a female donor with papillary thyroid cancer or a benign thyroid nodule (not recorded which). Some clones in this sample may be carry-over from other donors' samples. CDR3s leave out the opening cysteine and the closing phenylalanine or tryptophan. The D gene is left open where the match is weak.

V	length	D	CDR3
TRBV20-1	11	TRBD1	SARVAGGPEAF
TRBV20-1	11	TRBD2	SAPGSGRNEQY
TRBV5-1	11	TRBD2	ASRPGTSGEQF
TRBV20-1	12	.	SAMDSYSNQPQH
TRBV30	11	TRBD2	AWSAGTRDEQF
TRBV10-1	13	.	ASSSEVTSYNEQF
TRBV10-1	11	.	ASSDSNTGELF
TRBV6-1	13	.	ASKFFGTDSEKLF
TRBV3-1	13	.	ASSQGSWPGNTIY
TRBV20-1	13	.	SARDVRGPRAEAF
TRBV30	12	TRBD1	AWRGTATNYGYT
TRBV5-4	11	.	ASSSSRGTEAF
TRBV2	11	.	ASSVGAGTEAF
TRBV7-9	10	.	ASSTLGIEQY
TRBV7-9	11	TRBD1	ASSFGQGNEQY
TRBV20-1	15	TRBD2	SARDHLGLAGRNEQF
TRBV6-1	14	.	ASSEGGGEFQETQY
TRBV6-6	12	.	ASSYNGAYNEQF
TRBV15	15	TRBD2	ATSSGPTGTSGYEQY
TRBV5-1	11	.	ASSGTLTGELF
TRBV9	12	.	ASSVDLREETQY
TRBV7-9	11	.	ASTRGTGETQY
TRBV2	13	.	ASSTLGLAGGEQF
TRBV5-4	12	.	ASSLFESSDGHF
TRBV5-6	13	.	ASSSGLGTYNEQF
TRBV20-1	12	TRBD1	SARADRVGQPQH
TRBV4-1	15	TRBD2	ASSQGPRTSGTYDQY
TRBV2	10	TRBD1	ASRAGGYGYT
TRBV2	10	.	ASSGGQEGYT
TRBV11-2	11	.	ASSLEWAAEAF
TRBV18	16	.	ASSPPSPPPPSRYEQY
TRBV30	12	.	AWADRSGREKLF
TRBV27	12	.	ASNEQGGRGELF
TRBV5-1	14	.	ASSLSMGTPNYGYT
TRBV3-1	13	TRBD2	ASSHSGRASNEQF
TRBV5-6	11	TRBD1	ASSAGTAYEQY
TRBV9	12	.	ASSPDGGSQPQH
TRBV11-3	12	TRBD1	ASSLGDRVYGYT
TRBV2	11	.	ASSILQSYEQY
TRBV6-1	12	TRBD2	ASSGTSGSYEQY
TRBV20-1	15	TRBD1	SARDGQGLPGSYEQY
TRBV28	15	TRBD2	ASSPWTSGRGTDTQY
TRBV6-1	12	.	ASRAGSVNTEAF